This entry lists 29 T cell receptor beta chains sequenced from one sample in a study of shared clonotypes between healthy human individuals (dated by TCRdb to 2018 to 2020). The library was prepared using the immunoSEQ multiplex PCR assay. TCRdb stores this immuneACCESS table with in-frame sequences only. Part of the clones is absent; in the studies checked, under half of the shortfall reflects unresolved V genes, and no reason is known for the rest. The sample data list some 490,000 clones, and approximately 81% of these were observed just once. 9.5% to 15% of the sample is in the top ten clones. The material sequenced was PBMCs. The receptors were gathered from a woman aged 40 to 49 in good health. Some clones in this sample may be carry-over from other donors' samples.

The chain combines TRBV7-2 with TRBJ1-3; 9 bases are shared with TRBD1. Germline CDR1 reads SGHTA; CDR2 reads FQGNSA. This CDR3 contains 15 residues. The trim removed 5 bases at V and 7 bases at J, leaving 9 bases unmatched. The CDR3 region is CASSPDRGIRNTIYF. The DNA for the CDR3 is TGTGCCAGCAGCCCAGACAGGGGGATAAGGAACACCATATATTTT.

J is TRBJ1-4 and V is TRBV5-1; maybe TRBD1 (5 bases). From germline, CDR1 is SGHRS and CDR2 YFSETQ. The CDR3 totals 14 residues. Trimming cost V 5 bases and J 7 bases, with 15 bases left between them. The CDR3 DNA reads TGCGCCAGCAGGAGAGGGGAGGGCCGTGAAAAACTGTTTTTT. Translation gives CASRRGEGREKLFF.

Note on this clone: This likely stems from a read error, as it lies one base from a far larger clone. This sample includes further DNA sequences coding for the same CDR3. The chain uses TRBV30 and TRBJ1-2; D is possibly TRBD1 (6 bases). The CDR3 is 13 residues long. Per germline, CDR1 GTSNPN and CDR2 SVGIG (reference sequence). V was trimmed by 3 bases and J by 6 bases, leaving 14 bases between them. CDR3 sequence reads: CAWSPRGTDGYTF. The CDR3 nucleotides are TGTGCCTGGAGCCCCAGGGGAACGGATGGCTACACCTTC.

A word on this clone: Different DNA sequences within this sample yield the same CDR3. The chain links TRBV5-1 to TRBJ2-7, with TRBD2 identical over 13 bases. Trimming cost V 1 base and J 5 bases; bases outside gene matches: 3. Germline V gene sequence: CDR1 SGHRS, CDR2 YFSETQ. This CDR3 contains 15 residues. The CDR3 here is CASSLRTSGSNEQYF. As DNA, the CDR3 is TGCGCCAGCAGCTTGAGGACTAGCGGGAGTAACGAGCAGTACTTC.

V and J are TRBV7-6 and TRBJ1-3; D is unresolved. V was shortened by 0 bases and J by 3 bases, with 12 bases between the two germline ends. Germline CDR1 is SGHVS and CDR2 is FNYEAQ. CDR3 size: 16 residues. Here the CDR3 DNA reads TGTGCCAGCAGCTTAGCCGACCTGGGCAGTGGAAACACCATATATTTT. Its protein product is CASSLADLGSGNTIYF.

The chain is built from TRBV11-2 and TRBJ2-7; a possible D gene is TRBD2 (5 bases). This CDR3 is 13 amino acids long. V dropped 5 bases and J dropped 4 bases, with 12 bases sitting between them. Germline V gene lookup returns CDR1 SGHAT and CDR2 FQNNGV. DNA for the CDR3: TGTGCCAGCAGCCTCCCTTCGGGGTACGAGCAGTACTTC. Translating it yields CASSLPSGYEQYF.

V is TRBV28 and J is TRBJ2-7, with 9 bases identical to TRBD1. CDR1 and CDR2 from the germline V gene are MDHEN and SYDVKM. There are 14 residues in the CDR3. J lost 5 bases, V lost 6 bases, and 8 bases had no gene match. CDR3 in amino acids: CASSLTHRGHEQYF. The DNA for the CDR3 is TGTGCCAGCAGCCTAACCCACAGGGGGCACGAGCAGTACTTC.

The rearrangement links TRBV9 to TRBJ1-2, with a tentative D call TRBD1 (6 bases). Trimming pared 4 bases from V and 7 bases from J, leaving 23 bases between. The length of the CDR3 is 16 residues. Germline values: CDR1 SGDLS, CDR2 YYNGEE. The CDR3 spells CASSTNDRDTGSGYTF. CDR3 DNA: TGTGCCAGCAGCACCAACGACCGGGACACCGGATCTGGCTACACCTTC.

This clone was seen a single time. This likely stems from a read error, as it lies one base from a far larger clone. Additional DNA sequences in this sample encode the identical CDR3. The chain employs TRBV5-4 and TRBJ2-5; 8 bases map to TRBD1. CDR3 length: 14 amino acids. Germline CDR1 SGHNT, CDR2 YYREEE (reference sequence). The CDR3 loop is CASRRSTGEETQYF. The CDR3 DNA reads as TGTGCCAGCAGGAGATCGACAGGGGAAGAGACTCAGTACTTC. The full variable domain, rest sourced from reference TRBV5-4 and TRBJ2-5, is ETGVTQSPTHLIKTRGQQVTLRCSSQSGHNTVSWYQQALGQGPQFIFQYYREEENGRGNFPPRFSGLQFPNYSSELNVNALELDDSALYLCASRRSTGEETQYFGPGTRLLVL.

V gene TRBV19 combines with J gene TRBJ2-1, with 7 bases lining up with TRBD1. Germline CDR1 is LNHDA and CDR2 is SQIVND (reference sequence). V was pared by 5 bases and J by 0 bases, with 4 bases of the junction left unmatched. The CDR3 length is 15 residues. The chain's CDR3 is CASSPNRGSYNEQFF. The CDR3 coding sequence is TGTGCCAGTAGTCCCAACAGGGGCTCCTACAATGAGCAGTTCTTC.

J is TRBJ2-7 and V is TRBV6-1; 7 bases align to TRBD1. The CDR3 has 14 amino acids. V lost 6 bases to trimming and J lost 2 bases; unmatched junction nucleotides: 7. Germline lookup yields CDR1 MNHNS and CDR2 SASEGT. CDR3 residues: CASSPGQEPYEQYF. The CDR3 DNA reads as TGTGCCAGCAGCCCCGGACAGGAACCCTACGAGCAGTACTTC.

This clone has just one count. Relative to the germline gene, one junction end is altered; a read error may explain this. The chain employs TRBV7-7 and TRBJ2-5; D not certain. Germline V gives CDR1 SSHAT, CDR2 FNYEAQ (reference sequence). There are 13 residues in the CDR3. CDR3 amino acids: CASSLDAAETQYF. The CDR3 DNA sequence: TGTGCTAGCAGCTTAGACGCGGCAGAGACCCAGTACTTC.

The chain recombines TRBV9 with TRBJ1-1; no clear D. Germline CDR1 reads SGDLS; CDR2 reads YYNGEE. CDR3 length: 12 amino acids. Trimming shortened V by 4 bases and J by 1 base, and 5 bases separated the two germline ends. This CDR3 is CASSPGNTEAFF. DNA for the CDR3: TGTGCCAGCAGCCCAGGGAACACTGAAGCTTTCTTT.

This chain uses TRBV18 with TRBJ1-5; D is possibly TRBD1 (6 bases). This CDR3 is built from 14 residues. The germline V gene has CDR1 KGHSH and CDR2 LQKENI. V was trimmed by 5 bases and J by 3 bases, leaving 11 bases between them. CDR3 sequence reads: CASSTTGFNQPQHF. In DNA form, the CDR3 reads TGTGCCAGCTCAACGACAGGCTTCAATCAGCCCCAGCATTTT.

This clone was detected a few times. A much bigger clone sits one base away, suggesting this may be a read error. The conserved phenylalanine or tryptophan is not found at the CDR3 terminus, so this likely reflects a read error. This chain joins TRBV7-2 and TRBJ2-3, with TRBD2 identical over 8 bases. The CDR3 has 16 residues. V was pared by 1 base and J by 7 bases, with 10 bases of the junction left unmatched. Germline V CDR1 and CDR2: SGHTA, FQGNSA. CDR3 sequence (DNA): TGTGCCAGCAGCTTAGTGCTGCGGGGGGCGTTGAATACGCAGTATCTT. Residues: CASSLVLRGALNTQYL.

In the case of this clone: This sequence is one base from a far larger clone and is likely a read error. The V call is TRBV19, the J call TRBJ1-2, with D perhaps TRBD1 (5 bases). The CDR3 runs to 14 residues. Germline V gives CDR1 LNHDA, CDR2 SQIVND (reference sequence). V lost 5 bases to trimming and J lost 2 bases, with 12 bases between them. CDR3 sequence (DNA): TGTGCCAGTAGTCCGCGGGGCCGCAACTATGGCTACACCTTC. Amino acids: CASSPRGRNYGYTF.

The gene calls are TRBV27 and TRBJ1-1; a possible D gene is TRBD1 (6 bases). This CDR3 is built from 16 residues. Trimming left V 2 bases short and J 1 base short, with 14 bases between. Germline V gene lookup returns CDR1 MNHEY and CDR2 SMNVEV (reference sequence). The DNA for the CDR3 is TGTGCCAGCAGTTTAACCACAGGGCTGGCGAACACTGAAGCTTTCTTT. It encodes CASSLTTGLANTEAFF.

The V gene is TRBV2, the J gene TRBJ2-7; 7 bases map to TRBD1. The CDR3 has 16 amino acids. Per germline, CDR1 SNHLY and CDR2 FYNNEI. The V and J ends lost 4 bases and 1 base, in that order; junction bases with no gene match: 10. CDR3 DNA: TGTGCCAGCAGTGGGGACAGCATACAGGGGTCCTACGAGCAGTACTTC. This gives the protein CASSGDSIQGSYEQYF.

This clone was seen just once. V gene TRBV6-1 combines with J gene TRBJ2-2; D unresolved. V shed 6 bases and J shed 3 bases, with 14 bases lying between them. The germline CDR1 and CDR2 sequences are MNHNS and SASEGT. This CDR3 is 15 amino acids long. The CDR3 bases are TGTGCCAGCAGCGTCGACGAAACCTACACCGGGGAGCTGTTTTTT. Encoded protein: CASSVDETYTGELFF.

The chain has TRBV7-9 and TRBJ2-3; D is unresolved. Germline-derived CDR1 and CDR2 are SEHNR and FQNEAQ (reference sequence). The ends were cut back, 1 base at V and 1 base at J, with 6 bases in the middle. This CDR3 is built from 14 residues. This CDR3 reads CASSLDARTDTQYF. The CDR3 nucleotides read TGTGCCAGCAGCTTAGACGCTCGCACAGATACGCAGTATTTT.

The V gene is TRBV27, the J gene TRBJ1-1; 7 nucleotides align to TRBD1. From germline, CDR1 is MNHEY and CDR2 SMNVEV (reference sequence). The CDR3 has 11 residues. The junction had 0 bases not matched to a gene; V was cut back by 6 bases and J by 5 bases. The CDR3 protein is CASRQGTEAFF. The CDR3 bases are TGTGCCAGCAGACAGGGGACTGAAGCTTTCTTT.

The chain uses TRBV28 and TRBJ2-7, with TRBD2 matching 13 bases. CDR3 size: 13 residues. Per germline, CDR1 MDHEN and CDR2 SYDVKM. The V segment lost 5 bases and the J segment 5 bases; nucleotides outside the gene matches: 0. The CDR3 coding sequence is TGTGCCAGCAGTGGACTAGCGGGAGACGAGCAGTACTTC. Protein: CASSGLAGDEQYF. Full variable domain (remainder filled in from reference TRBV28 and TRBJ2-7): DVKVTQSSRYLVKRTGEKVFLECVQDMDHENMFWYRQDPGLGLRLIYFSYDVKMKEKGDIPEGYSVSREKKERFSLILESASTNQTSMYLCASSGLAGDEQYFGPGTRLTVT.

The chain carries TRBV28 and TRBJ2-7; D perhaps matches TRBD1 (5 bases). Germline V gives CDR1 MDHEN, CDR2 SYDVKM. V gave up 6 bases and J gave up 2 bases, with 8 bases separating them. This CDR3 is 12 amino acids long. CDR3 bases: TGTGCCAGCAGGGACACACCCTACGAGCAGTACTTC. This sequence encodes CASRDTPYEQYF.

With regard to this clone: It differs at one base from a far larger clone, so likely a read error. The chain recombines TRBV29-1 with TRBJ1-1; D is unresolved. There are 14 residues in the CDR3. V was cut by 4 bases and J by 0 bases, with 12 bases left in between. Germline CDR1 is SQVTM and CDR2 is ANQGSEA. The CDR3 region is CSVVNPVMNTEAFF. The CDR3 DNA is TGCAGCGTTGTTAATCCAGTGATGAACACTGAAGCTTTCTTT.

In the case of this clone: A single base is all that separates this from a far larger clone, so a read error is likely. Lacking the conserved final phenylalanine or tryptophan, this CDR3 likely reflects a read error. The CDR3 region is CASSTVPSGAQHL. The CDR3 bases are TGCGCCAGCAGCACGGTCCCAAGCGGAGCCCAGCATCTT. This chain connects TRBV5-1 to TRBJ1-5; D not certain. CDR1 is SGHRS and CDR2 is YFSETQ in the germline V gene. The CDR3 covers 13 residues. The germline V and J ends were trimmed by 4 bases and 11 bases, with 16 bases remaining between them.

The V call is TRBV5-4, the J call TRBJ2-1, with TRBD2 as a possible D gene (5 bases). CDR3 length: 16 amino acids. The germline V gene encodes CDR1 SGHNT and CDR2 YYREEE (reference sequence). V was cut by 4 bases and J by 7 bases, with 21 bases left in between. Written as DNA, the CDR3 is TGTGCCAGCAGCCCCCAGCTAGCATCCCTGGCTAATGAGCAGTTCTTC. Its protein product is CASSPQLASLANEQFF. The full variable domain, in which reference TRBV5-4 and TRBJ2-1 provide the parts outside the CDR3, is ETGVTQSPTHLIKTRGQQVTLRCSSQSGHNTVSWYQQALGQGPQFIFQYYREEENGRGNFPPRFSGLQFPNYSSELNVNALELDDSALYLCASSPQLASLANEQFFGPGTRLTVL.

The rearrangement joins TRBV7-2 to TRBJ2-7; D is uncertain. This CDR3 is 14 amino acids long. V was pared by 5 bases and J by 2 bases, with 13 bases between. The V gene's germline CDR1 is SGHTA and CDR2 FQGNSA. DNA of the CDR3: TGTGCCAGCAGCCCCCTCGATGGCCCCTACGAGCAGTACTTC. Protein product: CASSPLDGPYEQYF.

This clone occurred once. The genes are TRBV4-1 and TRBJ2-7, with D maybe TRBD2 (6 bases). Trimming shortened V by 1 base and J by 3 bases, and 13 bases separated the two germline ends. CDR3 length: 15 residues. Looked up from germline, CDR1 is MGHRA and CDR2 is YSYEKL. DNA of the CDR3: TGCGCCAGCAGCCAAGTAGGGCTAGCGAACTACGAGCAGTACTTC. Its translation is CASSQVGLANYEQYF.

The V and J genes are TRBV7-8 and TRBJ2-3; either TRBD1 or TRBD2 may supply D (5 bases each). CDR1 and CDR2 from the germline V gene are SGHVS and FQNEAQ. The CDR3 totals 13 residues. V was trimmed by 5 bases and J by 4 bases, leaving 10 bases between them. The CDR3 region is CASSIQGADTQYF. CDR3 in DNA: TGTGCCAGCAGCATTCAGGGAGCAGATACGCAGTATTTT.